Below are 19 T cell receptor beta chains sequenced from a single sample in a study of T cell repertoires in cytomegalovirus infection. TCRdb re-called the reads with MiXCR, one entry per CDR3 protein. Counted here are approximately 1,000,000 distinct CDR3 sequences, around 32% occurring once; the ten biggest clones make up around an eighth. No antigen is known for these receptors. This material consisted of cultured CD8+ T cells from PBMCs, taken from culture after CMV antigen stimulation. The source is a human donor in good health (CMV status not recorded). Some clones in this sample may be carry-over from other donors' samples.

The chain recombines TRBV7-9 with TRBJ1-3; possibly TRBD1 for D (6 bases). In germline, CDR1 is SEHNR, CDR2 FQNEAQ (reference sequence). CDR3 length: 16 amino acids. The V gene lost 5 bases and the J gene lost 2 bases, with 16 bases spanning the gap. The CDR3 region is CASSGSEQGPGNTIYF. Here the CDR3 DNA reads TGTGCCAGCAGCGGCTCCGAACAGGGACCTGGAAACACCATATATTTT.

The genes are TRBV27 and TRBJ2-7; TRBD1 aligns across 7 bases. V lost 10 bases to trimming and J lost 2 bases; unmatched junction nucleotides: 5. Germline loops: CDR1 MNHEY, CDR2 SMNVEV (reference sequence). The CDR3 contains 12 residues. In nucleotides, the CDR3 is TGTGCCACCCTGGGGACAGCCTACGAGCAGTACTTC. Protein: CATLGTAYEQYF.

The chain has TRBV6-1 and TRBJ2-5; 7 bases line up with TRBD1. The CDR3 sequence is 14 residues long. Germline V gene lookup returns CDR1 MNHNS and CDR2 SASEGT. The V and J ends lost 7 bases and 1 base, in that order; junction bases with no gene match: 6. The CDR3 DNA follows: TGTGCCAGCACTGTTGACAGGGTCCAAGAGACCCAGTACTTC. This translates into CASTVDRVQETQYF.

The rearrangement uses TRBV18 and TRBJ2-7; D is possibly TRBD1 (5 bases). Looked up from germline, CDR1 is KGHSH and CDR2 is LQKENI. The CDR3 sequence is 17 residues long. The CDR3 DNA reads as TGTGCCAGCTCCCCACGAGTTCCAGGGATTGTATCCTACGAGCAGTACGTC. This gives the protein CASSPRVPGIVSYEQYV.

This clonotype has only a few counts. DNA of the CDR3: TGTGCCAGCAGCTTGGAGGGCCCACTTAGCACTGAAGCTTTCTTT. Its translation is CASSLEGPLSTEAFF. The rearrangement uses TRBV5-5 and TRBJ1-1; no firm D call. Per the germline V gene, CDR1 is SGHKS and CDR2 is YYEKEE (reference sequence). The CDR3 length is 15 residues. V lost 0 bases, J lost 4 bases, and 13 bases lay in between.

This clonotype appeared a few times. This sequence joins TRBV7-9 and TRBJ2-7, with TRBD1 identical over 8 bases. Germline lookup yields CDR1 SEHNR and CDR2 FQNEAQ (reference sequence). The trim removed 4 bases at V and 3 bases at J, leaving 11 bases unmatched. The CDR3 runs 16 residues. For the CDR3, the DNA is TGTGCCAGCAGCTCCTATCCCGGACAGGGAATCTACGAGCAGTACTTC. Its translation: CASSSYPGQGIYEQYF.

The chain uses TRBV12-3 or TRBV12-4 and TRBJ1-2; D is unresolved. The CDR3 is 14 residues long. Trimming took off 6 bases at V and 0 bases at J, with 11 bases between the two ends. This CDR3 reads CASSDSGANYGYTF. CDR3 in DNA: TGTGCCAGCAGCGACTCGGGTGCTAACTATGGCTACACCTTC.

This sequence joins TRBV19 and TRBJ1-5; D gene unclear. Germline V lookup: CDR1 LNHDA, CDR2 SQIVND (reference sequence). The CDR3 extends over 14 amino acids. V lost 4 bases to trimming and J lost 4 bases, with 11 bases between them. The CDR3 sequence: CASSNGLPNQPQHF. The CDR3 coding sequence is TGTGCCAGTAGTAACGGACTTCCTAATCAGCCCCAGCATTTT.

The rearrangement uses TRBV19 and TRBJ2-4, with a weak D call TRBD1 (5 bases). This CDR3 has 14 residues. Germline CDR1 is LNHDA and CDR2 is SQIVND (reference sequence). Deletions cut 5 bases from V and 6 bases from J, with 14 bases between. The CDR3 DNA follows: TGTGCCAGTAGTCCACTGTCAGGGTTAAACATTCAGTACTTC. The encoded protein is CASSPLSGLNIQYF.

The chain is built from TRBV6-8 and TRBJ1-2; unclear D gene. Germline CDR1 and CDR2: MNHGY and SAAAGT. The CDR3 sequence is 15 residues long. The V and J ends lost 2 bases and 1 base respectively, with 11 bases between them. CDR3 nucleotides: TGTGCCAGCAGTTACATTATAGGCGGTAACTATGGCTACACCTTC. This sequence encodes CASSYIIGGNYGYTF.

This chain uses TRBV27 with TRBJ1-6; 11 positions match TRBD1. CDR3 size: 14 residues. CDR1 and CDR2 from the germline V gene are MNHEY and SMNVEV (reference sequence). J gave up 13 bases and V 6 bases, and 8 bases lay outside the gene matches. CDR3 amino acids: CASRPGTGGAPLHF. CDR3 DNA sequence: TGTGCCAGCAGACCCGGGACAGGGGGTGCGCCCCTCCACTTT.

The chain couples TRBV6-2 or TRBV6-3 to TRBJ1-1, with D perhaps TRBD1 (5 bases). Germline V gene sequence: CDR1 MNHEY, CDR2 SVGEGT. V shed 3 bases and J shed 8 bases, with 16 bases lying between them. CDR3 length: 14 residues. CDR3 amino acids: CASSYFEDIVEAFF. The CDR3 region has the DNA TGTGCCAGCAGTTATTTCGAGGACATAGTAGAAGCTTTCTTT.

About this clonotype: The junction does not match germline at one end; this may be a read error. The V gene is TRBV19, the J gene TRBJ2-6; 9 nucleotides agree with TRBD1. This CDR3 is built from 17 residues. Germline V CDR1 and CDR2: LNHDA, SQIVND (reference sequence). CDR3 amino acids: CASEDRGIRSGTNVLTF. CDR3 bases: TGTGCCAGTGAGGACAGGGGTATCAGATCTGGGACCAACGTCCTGACTTTC.

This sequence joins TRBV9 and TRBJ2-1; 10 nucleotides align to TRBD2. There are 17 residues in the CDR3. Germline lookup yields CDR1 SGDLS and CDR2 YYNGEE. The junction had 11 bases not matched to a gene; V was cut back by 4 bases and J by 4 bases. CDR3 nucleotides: TGTGCCAGCAGCTACCGTATTAGTAGCGGGGGGTACAATGAGCAGTTCTTC. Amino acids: CASSYRISSGGYNEQFF.

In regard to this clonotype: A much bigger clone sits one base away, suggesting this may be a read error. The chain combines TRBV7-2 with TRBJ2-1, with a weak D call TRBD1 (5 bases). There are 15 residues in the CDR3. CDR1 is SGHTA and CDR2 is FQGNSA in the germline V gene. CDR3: CVSREQVSSYNEQFF. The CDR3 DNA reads TGTGTCAGCAGAGAACAGGTGAGCTCCTACAATGAGCAGTTCTTC.

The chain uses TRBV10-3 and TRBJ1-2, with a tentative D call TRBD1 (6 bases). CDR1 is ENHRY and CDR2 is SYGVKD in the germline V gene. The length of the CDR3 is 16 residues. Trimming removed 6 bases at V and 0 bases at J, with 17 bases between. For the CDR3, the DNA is TGTGCCATCAGGCAATTACAGGGTTATACTAACTATGGCTACACCTTC. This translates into CAIRQLQGYTNYGYTF.

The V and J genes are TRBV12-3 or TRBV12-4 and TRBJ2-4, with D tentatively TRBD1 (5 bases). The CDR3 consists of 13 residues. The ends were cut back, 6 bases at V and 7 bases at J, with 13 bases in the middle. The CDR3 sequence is CASSPSSGNIQYF. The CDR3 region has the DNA TGTGCCAGCAGCCCATCTTCAGGGAACATTCAGTACTTC.

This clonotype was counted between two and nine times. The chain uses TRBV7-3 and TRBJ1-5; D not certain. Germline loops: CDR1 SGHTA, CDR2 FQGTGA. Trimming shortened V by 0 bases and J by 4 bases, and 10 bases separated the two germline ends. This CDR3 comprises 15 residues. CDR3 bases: TGTGCCAGCAGCTTAACGGCAGATAGGAATCAGCCCCAGCATTTT. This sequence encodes CASSLTADRNQPQHF.

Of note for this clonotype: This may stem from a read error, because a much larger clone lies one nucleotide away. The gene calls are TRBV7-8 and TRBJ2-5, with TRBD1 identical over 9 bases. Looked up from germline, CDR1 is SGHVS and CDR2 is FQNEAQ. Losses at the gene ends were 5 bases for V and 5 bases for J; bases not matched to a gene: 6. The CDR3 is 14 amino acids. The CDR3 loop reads CASSRTGDMETQYF. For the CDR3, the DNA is TGTGCCAGCAGCCGGACAGGGGATATGGAGACCCAGTACTTC.